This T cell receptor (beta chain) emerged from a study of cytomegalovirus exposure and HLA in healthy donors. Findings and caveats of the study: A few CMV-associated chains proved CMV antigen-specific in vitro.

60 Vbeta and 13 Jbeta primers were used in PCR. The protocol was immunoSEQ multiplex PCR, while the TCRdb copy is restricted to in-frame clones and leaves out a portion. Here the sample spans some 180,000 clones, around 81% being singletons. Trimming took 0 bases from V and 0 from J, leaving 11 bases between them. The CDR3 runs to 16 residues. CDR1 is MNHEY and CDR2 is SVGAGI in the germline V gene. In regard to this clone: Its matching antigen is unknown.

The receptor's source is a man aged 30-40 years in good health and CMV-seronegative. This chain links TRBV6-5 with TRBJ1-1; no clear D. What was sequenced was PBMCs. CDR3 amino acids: CASSYSRELLNTEAFF. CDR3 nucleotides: TGTGCCAGCAGTTACTCTCGCGAGCTTTTGAACACTGAAGCTTTCTTT.